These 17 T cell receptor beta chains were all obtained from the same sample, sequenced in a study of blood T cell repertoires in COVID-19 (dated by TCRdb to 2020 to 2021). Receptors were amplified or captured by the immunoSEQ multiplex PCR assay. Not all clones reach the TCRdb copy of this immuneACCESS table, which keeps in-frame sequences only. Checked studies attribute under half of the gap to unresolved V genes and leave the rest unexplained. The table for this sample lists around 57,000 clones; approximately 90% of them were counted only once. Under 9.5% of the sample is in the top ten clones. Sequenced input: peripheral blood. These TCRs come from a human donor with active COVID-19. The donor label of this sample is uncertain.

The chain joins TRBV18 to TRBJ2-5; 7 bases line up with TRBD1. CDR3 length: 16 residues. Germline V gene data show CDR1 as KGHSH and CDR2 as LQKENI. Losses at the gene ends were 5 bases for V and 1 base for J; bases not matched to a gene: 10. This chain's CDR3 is CASSVSVGQVQETQYF. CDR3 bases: TGTGCCAGCTCAGTTAGTGTCGGACAGGTCCAAGAGACCCAGTACTTC.

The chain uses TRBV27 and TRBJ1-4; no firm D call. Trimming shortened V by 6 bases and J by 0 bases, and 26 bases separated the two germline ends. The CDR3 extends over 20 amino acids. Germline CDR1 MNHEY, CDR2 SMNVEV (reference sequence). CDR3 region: CASRRGFSGSSYATNEKLFF. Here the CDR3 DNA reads TGTGCCAGCAGGCGGGGTTTTTCGGGGTCATCCTACGCAACTAATGAAAAACTGTTTTTT. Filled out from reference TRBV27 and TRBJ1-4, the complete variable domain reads EAQVTQNPRYLITVTGKKLTVTCSQNMNHEYMSWYRQDPGLGLRQIYYSMNVEVTDKGDVPEGYKVSRKEKRNFPLILESPSPNQTSLYFCASRRGFSGSSYATNEKLFFGSGTQLSVL.

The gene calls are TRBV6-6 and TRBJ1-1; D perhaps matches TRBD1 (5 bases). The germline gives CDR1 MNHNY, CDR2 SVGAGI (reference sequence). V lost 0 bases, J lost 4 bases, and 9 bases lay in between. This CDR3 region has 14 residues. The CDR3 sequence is CASSYSFGGTEAFF. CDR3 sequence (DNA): TGTGCCAGCAGTTACTCGTTCGGGGGCACTGAAGCTTTCTTT.

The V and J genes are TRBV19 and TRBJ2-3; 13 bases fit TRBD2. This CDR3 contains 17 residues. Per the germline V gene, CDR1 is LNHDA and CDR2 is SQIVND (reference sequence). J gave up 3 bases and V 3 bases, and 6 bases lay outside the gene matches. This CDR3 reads CASSIRATSGRTDTQYF. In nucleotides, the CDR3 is TGTGCCAGTAGTATTAGGGCGACTAGCGGGAGGACAGATACGCAGTATTTT.

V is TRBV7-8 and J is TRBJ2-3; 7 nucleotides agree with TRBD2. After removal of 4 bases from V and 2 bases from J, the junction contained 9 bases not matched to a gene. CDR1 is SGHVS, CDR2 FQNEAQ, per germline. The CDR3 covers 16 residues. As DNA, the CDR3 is TGTGCCAGCAGCTCCCATCTCGGGGGGAACACAGATACGCAGTATTTT. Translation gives CASSSHLGGNTDTQYF.

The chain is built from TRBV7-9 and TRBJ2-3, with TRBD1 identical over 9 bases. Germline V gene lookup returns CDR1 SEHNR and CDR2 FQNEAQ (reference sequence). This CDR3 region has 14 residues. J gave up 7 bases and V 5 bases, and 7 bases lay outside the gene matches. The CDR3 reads CASSTTGGWNTQYF. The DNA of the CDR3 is TGTGCCAGCAGCACCACAGGGGGCTGGAATACGCAGTATTTT.

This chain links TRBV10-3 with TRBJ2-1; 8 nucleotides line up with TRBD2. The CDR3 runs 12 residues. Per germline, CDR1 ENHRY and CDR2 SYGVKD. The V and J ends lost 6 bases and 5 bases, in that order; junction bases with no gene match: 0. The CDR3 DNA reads TGTGCCATCAGGGGACTAGACAATGAGCAGTTCTTC. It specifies CAIRGLDNEQFF.

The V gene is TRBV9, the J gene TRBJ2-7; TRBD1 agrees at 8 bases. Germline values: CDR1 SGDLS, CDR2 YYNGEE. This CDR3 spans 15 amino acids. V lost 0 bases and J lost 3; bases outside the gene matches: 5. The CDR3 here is CASSVAAGGIYEQYF. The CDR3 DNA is TGTGCCAGCAGCGTAGCGGCAGGGGGCATCTACGAGCAGTACTTC.

The CDR3: CASSPPDKSGEQYF. CDR3 bases: TGTGCCAGCAGCCCACCGGACAAGAGTGGAGAGCAGTACTTC. V and J are TRBV9 and TRBJ2-7; perhaps TRBD1 as D (5 bases). The V end was cut by 4 bases, the J end by 7 bases, with 18 bases between. Germline-derived CDR1 and CDR2 are SGDLS and YYNGEE. The CDR3 length is 14 residues.

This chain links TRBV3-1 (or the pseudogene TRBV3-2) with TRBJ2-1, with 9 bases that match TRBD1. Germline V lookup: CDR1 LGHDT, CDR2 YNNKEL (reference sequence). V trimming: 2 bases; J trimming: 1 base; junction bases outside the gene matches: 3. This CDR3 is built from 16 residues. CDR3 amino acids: CASSQTGTGSYNEQFF. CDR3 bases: TGTGCCAGCAGCCAAACCGGGACAGGGTCCTACAATGAGCAGTTCTTC.

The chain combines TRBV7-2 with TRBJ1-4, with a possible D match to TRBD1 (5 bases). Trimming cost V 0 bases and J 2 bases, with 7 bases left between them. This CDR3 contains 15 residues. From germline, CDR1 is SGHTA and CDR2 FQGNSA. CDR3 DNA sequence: TGTGCCAGCAGCTTAGCGCGGGGGACTAATGAAAAACTGTTTTTT. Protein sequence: CASSLARGTNEKLFF.

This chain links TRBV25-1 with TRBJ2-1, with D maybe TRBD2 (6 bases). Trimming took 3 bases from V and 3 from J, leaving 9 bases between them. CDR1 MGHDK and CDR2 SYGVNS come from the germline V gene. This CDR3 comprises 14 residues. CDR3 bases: TGTGCCAGCAGTGAGCAGGGACTCTACAATGAGCAGTTCTTC. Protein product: CASSEQGLYNEQFF. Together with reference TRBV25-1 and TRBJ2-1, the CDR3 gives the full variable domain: EADIYQTPRYLVIGTGKKITLECSQTMGHDKMYWYQQDPGMELHLIHYSYGVNSTEKGDLSSESTVSRIRTEHFPLTLESARPSHTSQYLCASSEQGLYNEQFFGPGTRLTVL.

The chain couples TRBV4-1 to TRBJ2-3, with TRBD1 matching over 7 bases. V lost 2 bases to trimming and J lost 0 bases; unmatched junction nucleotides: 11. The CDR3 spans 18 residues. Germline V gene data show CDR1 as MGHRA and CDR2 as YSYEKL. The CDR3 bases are TGCGCCAGCAGCCAACGATACGGGACAGCCCCTAGCACAGATACGCAGTATTTT. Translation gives CASSQRYGTAPSTDTQYF.

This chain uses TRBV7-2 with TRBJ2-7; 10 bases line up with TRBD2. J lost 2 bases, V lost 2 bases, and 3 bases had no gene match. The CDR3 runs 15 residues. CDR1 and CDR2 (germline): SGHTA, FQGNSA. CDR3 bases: TGTGCCAGCAGCTTAAGGGGGACTAGCGCCTACGAGCAGTACTTC. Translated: CASSLRGTSAYEQYF.

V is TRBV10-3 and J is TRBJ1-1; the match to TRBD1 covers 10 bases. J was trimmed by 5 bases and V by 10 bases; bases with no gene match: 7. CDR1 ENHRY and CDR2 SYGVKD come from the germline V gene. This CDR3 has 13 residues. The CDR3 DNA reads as TGTGCCACACGACAGGGGGCGGATACTGAAGCTTTCTTT. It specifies CATRQGADTEAFF.

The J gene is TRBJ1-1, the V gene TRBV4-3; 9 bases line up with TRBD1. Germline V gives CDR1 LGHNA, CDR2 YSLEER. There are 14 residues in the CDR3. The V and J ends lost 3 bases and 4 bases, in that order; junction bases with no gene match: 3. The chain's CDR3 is CASSHTTGGTEAFF. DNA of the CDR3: TGCGCCAGCAGCCACACGACAGGGGGCACTGAAGCTTTCTTT.

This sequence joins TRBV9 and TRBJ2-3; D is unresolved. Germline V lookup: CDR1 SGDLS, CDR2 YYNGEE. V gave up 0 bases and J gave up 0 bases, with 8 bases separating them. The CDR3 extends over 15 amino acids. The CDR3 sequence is CASSVAPTSTDTQYF. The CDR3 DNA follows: TGTGCCAGCAGCGTAGCCCCGACTAGCACAGATACGCAGTATTTT.